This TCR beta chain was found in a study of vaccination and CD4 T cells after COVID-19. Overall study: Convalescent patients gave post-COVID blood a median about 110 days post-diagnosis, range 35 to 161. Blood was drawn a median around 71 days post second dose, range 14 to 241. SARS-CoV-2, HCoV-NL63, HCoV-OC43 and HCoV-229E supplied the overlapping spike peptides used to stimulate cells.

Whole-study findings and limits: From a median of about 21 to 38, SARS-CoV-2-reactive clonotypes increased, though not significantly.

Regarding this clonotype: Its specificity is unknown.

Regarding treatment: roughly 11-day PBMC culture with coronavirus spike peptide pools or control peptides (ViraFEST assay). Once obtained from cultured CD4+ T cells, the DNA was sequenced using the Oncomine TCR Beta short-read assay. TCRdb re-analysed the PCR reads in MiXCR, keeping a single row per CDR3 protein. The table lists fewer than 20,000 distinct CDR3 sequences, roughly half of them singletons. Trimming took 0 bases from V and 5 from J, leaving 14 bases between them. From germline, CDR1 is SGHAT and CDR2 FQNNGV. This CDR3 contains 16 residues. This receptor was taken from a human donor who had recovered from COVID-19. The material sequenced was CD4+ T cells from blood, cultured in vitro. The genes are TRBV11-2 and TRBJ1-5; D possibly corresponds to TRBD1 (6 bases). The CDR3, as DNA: TGTGCCAGCAGCTTAGATGGAGGGCAGGGGCATCAGCCCCAGCATTTT. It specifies CASSLDGGQGHQPQHF.